The 22 T cell receptor beta chains presented below share a single source sample, sequenced in a study of T cell clonotyping in hematopoietic cell transplantation (dated by TCRdb to 2020 to 2022). The time point label, as the study defines it: recipient sample about 28 days before transplant, after cytoreduction. The method was the immunoSEQ multiplex PCR assay. TCRdb obtained this table from immuneACCESS and retained in-frame rearrangements with V and J assigned. These tables miss some clones; where compared with another copy, unresolved V genes account for less than half of the shortfall, and the remainder is unexplained. This sample holds 16,000 or so clones; 85% to 95% were observed only once. The ten largest clonotypes hold about 1.7% of the sample. The source was peripheral blood mononuclear cells, collected before stem cell transplant. All receptors come from a man aged 18 to 35 with biphenotypic leukemia. Some clones in this sample may be carry-over from other donors' samples.

The CDR3 nucleotides read TGTGCCAGCAGTGAAACAGACAGTGGAAATCAGCCCCAGCATTTT. Its protein is CASSETDSGNQPQHF. The V call is TRBV6-1, the J call TRBJ1-5; TRBD1 is a possible D gene (5 bases). V was clipped by 2 bases and J by 4 bases, with 12 bases between them. CDR3 size: 15 residues. Germline V gene lookup returns CDR1 MNHNS and CDR2 SASEGT.

Remarks on this clone: Other nucleotide sequences from this sample produce the same CDR3. This sequence joins TRBV5-6 and TRBJ2-7; D assignment may be TRBD1 or TRBD2 (5 bases each). This CDR3 is built from 14 residues. Trimming removed 4 bases at V and 3 bases at J, with 14 bases between. Germline lookup yields CDR1 SGHDT and CDR2 YYEEEE. The CDR3 sequence is CASSLGRGYYEQYF. The CDR3 DNA reads as TGTGCCAGCAGCCTGGGACGGGGATACTACGAGCAGTACTTC.

The chain links TRBV9 to TRBJ2-2; 7 nucleotides line up with TRBD2. With V trimmed by 0 bases and J by 4 bases, 3 bases remained unmatched. The CDR3 is made up of 15 amino acids. Germline-derived CDR1 and CDR2 are SGDLS and YYNGEE. The CDR3 region has the DNA TGTGCCAGCAGCGTAGGCCTAGCGGCCACCGGGGAGCTGTTTTTT. This translates into CASSVGLAATGELFF.

The rearrangement joins TRBV2 to TRBJ1-4; 9 positions agree with TRBD1. The V and J ends lost 6 bases and 8 bases, in that order; junction bases with no gene match: 4. CDR1 and CDR2 (germline): SNHLY, FYNNEI. This CDR3 has 13 residues. As DNA, the CDR3 is TGTGCCAGCAGCCCGGACAGGGGCGAAAAACTGTTTTTT. This codes for CASSPDRGEKLFF.

CDR3 nucleotides: TGCAGCGCTCAGGGCCGAGGGCCGGATGAAAAACTGTTTTTT. Its protein is CSAQGRGPDEKLFF. The chain has TRBV29-1 and TRBJ1-4; maybe TRBD1 (5 bases). In germline, CDR1 is SQVTM, CDR2 ANQGSEA. Trimming left V 7 bases short and J 6 bases short, with 18 bases between. CDR3 length: 14 residues.

The chain couples TRBV7-2 to TRBJ2-2, with TRBD1 matching 7 bases. Germline CDR1 is SGHTA and CDR2 is FQGNSA. CDR3 length: 18 amino acids. The junction had 10 bases not matched to a gene; V was cut back by 1 base and J by 2 bases. DNA for the CDR3: TGTGCCAGCAGCTTAGAGGGGGCAGCAATTGTCAACACCGGGGAGCTGTTTTTT. Amino acids: CASSLEGAAIVNTGELFF.

This clone was detected once. The chain links TRBV5-8 to TRBJ2-7, with D maybe TRBD1 (6 bases). Trimming took off 0 bases at V and 0 bases at J, with 10 bases between the two ends. The length of the CDR3 is 15 residues. Per germline, CDR1 SGHTS and CDR2 YDEGEE. The CDR3 DNA follows: TGTGCCAGCAGCTTGGGACAGGCGTTCTCCTACGAGCAGTACTTC. The encoded protein is CASSLGQAFSYEQYF.

The J gene is TRBJ2-6, the V gene TRBV28; D is unresolved. Trimming pared 8 bases from V and 0 bases from J, leaving 23 bases between. Germline-derived CDR1 and CDR2 are MDHEN and SYDVKM. The CDR3 has 19 residues. The DNA for the CDR3 is TGTGCCAGCCTTCCCTTATTAGGGTTAGGTGTCTCTGGGGCCAACGTCCTGACTTTC. Protein sequence: CASLPLLGLGVSGANVLTF.

The chain employs TRBV7-9 and TRBJ2-7; D unclear. V dropped 1 base and J dropped 5 bases, with 9 bases sitting between them. The CDR3 has 13 amino acids. From germline, CDR1 is SEHNR and CDR2 FQNEAQ (reference sequence). Here the CDR3 DNA reads TGTGCCAGCAGCTTAGTTTGGCCCGACGAGCAGTACTTC. As protein: CASSLVWPDEQYF.

In nucleotides, the CDR3 is TGCGCCAGCAGCTTGGCCATCGGGGCTTTAGCTTTCTTT. Translation: CASSLAIGALAFF. V is TRBV5-1 and J is TRBJ1-1, with D tentatively TRBD1 (5 bases). Germline assignment: CDR1 SGHRS and CDR2 YFSETQ. This CDR3 has 13 amino acids. V lost 0 bases and J lost 10, with 13 bases in between.

V and J are TRBV5-6 and TRBJ2-7; D call uncertain. V lost 4 bases and J lost 0, with 11 bases in between. Germline CDR1 reads SGHDT; CDR2 reads YYEEEE. The CDR3 totals 14 residues. The CDR3, as DNA: TGTGCCAGCAGCGTAGGCCGTTCCTCCTACGAGCAGTACTTC. This translates into CASSVGRSSYEQYF.

CDR3 residues: CAGTGENSPLHF. The CDR3 DNA follows: TGTGCCGGGACAGGGGAAAATTCACCCCTCCACTTT. The V call is TRBV30, the J call TRBJ1-6; 10 bases agree with TRBD1. The V segment lost 8 bases and the J segment 7 bases; nucleotides outside the gene matches: 2. The germline V gene has CDR1 GTSNPN and CDR2 SVGIG (reference sequence). The CDR3 totals 12 residues.

V and J are TRBV5-6 and TRBJ1-1; D not resolved. Germline assignment: CDR1 SGHDT and CDR2 YYEEEE. V lost 2 bases, J lost 0 bases, and 11 bases lay in between. The CDR3 totals 15 residues. DNA of the CDR3: TGTGCCAGCAGCTTCGAACAGACCATGAACACTGAAGCTTTCTTT. It specifies CASSFEQTMNTEAFF.

This chain joins TRBV6-5 and TRBJ1-3; D is uncertain. Between the trimmed V and J ends, which lost 0 bases and 4 bases, there was a span of 10 bases. This CDR3 has 15 residues. Germline loops: CDR1 MNHEY, CDR2 SVGAGI. The CDR3 here is CASSYSRGTGNTIYF. CDR3 DNA sequence: TGTGCCAGCAGTTACTCCCGGGGTACCGGAAACACCATATATTTT.

This chain links TRBV2 with TRBJ1-2, with D perhaps TRBD1 (5 bases). CDR3 length equals 15 residues. V shed 4 bases and J shed 7 bases, with 19 bases lying between them. The V gene's germline CDR1 is SNHLY and CDR2 FYNNEI. CDR3 sequence reads: CASSVGPEGQGGYTF. The CDR3 DNA reads TGTGCCAGCAGTGTAGGGCCCGAGGGCCAGGGTGGCTACACCTTC. Variable domain in full (rest from reference TRBV2 and TRBJ1-2): EPEVTQTPSHQVTQMGQEVILRCVPISNHLYFYWYRQILGQKVEFLVSFYNNEISEKSEIFDDQFSVERPDGSNFTLKIRSTKLEDSAMYFCASSVGPEGQGGYTFGSGTRLTVV.

V is TRBV6-5 and J is TRBJ1-2; D unclear. The V gene lost 6 bases and the J gene lost 8 bases, with 22 bases spanning the gap. The V gene's germline CDR1 is MNHEY and CDR2 SVGAGI. There are 15 residues in the CDR3. The CDR3 is CASSLVEEPIKGYTF. The CDR3 DNA reads TGTGCCAGCAGCCTCGTGGAAGAGCCTATAAAAGGCTACACCTTC.

The chain has TRBV19 and TRBJ2-3; 7 bases are a match to TRBD1. V lost 3 bases and J lost 1; bases outside the gene matches: 4. The V gene's germline CDR1 is LNHDA and CDR2 SQIVND (reference sequence). The CDR3 extends over 15 amino acids. The CDR3 protein is CASSMTGIGTDTQYF. CDR3 bases: TGTGCCAGTAGTATGACAGGGATCGGCACAGATACGCAGTATTTT.

This rearrangement joins TRBV25-1 to TRBJ1-6; 7 nucleotides agree with TRBD1. After removal of 0 bases from V and 8 bases from J, the junction contained 4 bases not matched to a gene. The CDR3 has 15 amino acids. Germline V gene sequence: CDR1 MGHDK, CDR2 SYGVNS. In nucleotides, the CDR3 is TGTGCCAGCAGTGAATATTACGGGACAGATTCACCCCTCCACTTT. It specifies CASSEYYGTDSPLHF.

V is TRBV7-6 and J is TRBJ2-1; 7 bases align to TRBD2. Unmatched junction bases numbered 11, after V lost 4 bases and J lost 8 bases. Germline-derived CDR1 and CDR2 are SGHVS and FNYEAQ. CDR3 length: 15 amino acids. The CDR3 region has the DNA TGTGCCAGCAGCTCCCCAAAGGGAGGGGAGGATGAGCAGTTCTTC. It translates to CASSSPKGGEDEQFF.

The V and J genes are TRBV27 and TRBJ2-7; the D gene is possibly TRBD2 (5 bases). V lost 5 bases and J 3 bases, leaving 11 bases between the germline ends. Per the germline V gene, CDR1 is MNHEY and CDR2 is SMNVEV (reference sequence). The CDR3 extends over 13 amino acids. The CDR3: CASSLVEGYEQYF. As DNA, the CDR3 is TGTGCCAGCAGTCTCGTAGAGGGCTACGAGCAGTACTTC.

V gene TRBV4-3 combines with J gene TRBJ2-7; TRBD1 is a possible D gene (6 bases). The CDR3 has 14 amino acids. Trimming took off 3 bases at V and 1 base at J, with 10 bases between the two ends. The germline CDR1 and CDR2 sequences are LGHNA and YSLEER. In DNA form, the CDR3 reads TGCGCCAGCAGCCACACGACAGGATCCTACGAGCAGTACTTC. Translating gives CASSHTTGSYEQYF.

This chain joins TRBV6-5 and TRBJ2-3; D is perhaps TRBD2 (5 bases). The germline CDR1 and CDR2 sequences are MNHEY and SVGAGI. The V end was cut by 5 bases, the J end by 4 bases, with 16 bases between. This CDR3 comprises 15 residues. The CDR3 nucleotides read TGTGCCAGCAGTCCCTTCGGGGAGACCTCAGATACGCAGTATTTT. Encoded protein: CASSPFGETSDTQYF.